This T cell receptor beta chain was profiled in a study of shared clonotypes between healthy human individuals. General observations from the study: Generally, naive subsets came out with larger estimated richness than memory subsets.

Using immunoSEQ multiplex PCR, the repertoire was profiled, and TCRdb retains in-frame clones only, with some absent. Of 2 million to 2.5 million clones listed, roughly 92% are singletons. Trimming left V 0 bases short and J 3 bases short, with 6 bases between. Germline CDR1 is MNHNS and CDR2 is SASEGT. The CDR3 contains 13 residues. All donors were Caucasian adults living in Nashville, Tennessee. A remark on this clone: Its antigen is undetermined. This CDR3 is also generated by other DNA sequences in the sample.

This chain joins TRBV6-1 and TRBJ2-7; D uncertain. The TCR comes from a man aged 18 to 30 in good health. Some clones in this sample may be carry-over from other donors' samples. The sequenced sample was naive CD4+ T cells from PBMCs. The subset was: CD45RA+ positively selected. CDR3 sequence reads: CASSEAPNYEQYF. For the CDR3, the DNA is TGTGCCAGCAGTGAAGCTCCCAACTACGAGCAGTACTTC.